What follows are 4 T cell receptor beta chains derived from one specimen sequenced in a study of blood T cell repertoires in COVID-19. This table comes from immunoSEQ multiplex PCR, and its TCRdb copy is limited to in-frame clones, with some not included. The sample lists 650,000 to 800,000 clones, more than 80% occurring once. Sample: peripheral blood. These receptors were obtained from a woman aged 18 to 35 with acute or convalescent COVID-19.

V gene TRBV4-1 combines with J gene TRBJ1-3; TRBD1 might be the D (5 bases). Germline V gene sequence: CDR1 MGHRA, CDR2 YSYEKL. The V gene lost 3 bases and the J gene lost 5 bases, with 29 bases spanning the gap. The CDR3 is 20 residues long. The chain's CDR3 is CASSHRYPRDFGGLRNTIYF. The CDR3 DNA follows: TGCGCCAGCAGCCACCGTTACCCTCGGGACTTCGGGGGATTAAGAAACACCATATATTTT.

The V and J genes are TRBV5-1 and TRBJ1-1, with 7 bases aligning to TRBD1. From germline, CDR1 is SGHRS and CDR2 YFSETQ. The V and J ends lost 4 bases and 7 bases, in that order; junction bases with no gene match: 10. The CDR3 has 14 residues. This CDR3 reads CASSPLTGYSEAFF. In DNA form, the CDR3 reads TGCGCCAGCAGCCCGCTGACAGGGTATAGTGAAGCTTTCTTT.

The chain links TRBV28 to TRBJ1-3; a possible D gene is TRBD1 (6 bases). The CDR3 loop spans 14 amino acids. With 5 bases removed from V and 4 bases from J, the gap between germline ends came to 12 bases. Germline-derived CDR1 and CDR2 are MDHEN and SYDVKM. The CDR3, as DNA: TGTGCCAGCAGTAGGGGGGGCACGGGAAACACCATATATTTT. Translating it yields CASSRGGTGNTIYF. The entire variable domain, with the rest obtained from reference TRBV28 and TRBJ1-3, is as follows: DVKVTQSSRYLVKRTGEKVFLECVQDMDHENMFWYRQDPGLGLRLIYFSYDVKMKEKGDIPEGYSVSREKKERFSLILESASTNQTSMYLCASSRGGTGNTIYFGEGSWLTVV.

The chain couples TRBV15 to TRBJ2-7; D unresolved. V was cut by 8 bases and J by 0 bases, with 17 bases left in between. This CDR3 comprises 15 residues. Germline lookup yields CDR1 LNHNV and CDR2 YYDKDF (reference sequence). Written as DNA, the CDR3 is TGTGCCACCGAGCCCCAGGTCCTACGCTCCTACGAGCAGTACTTC. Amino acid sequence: CATEPQVLRSYEQYF. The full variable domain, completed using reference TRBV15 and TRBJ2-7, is DAMVIQNPRYQVTQFGKPVTLSCSQTLNHNVMYWYQQKSSQAPKLLFHYYDKDFNNEADTPDNFQSRRPNTSFCFLDIRSPGLGDTAMYLCATEPQVLRSYEQYFGPGTRLTVT.